These T cell receptor beta chains were read from a single sample in a study of T cell repertoires in cytomegalovirus infection. TCRdb reprocessed the reads via MiXCR and lists one record per CDR3 protein. Of about 78,000 distinct CDR3 sequences listed, 35% to 50% are singletons. Antigens of these TCRs are unknown. Specimen: CD8+ T cells from cultured PBMCs, collected from culture after CMV antigen stimulation. Source of these receptors: a human donor in good health (CMV status not recorded). Some clones in this sample may be carry-over from other donors' samples. CDR3s include the opening cysteine and the closing phenylalanine or tryptophan.

V,length,CDR3
TRBV14,15,CASSQDGGLGRGYTF
TRBV23-1,16,CASNRTGAYSNQPQHF
TRBV27,12,CASGLSPATQFF
TRBV7-2,15,CASSGAGGIADTQYF
TRBV2,15,CASSPGQASTDTQYF
TRBV12-3/TRBV12-4,17,CASSPWYSGGDTDTQYF
TRBV4-3,18,CASSQGPGGGLRSTEAFF
TRBV19,19,CASSTILPTGAGVNTEAFF
TRBV10-3,13,CAVRAHRPYGYTF
TRBV6-2/TRBV6-3,17,CASSLGRRGSSYNEQFF
TRBV7-6,11,CASSSERELFF
TRBV9,17,CASSDSWERDGQETQYF
TRBV2,14,CASTSGTGAYEQYF